These 27 T cell receptor beta chains came from one sample sequenced in a study of regulatory T cells in long-lasting Graves disease. TCR beta libraries were built with iRepertoire HTBI primers and Arm-PCR of CDR3 regions. TCRdb re-called the multiplex PCR reads through MiXCR, storing one row per CDR3 protein. The sample consists of about 370,000 distinct CDR3 sequences, around 15% of them appearing once. The time point was: newly diagnosed GD, antithyroid drugs for less than 3 months. TCR sequences were obtained from RNA taken from PBMCs. The input for sequencing was peripheral blood mononuclear cells (PBMCs), taken at new diagnosis, from a patient treated with antithyroid drugs. These receptors came from a female donor with Graves disease.

In the case of this clonotype: Given a much more abundant clone one base away, this may be a read error. The chain couples TRBV12-3 or TRBV12-4 to TRBJ2-5; 9 bases align to TRBD1. CDR3 size: 15 residues. J lost 11 bases, V lost 7 bases, and 17 bases had no gene match. The DNA for the CDR3 is TGTGCCAGCACCAACGGACAGGGGCCCTACAATGAGCAGTACTTC. This encodes CASTNGQGPYNEQYF.

This clonotype was seen a handful of times. This sequence joins TRBV6-2 or TRBV6-3 and TRBJ1-1, with TRBD1 matching over 7 bases. CDR3 length equals 12 residues. From germline, CDR1 is MNHEY and CDR2 SVGEGT. V lost 6 bases, J lost 8 bases, and 6 bases stayed unmatched. In DNA, the CDR3 is TGTGCCAGCAGCCTGACAGGGATGGAAGCTTTCTTT. Its protein product is CASSLTGMEAFF.

The sample holds many counts of this clonotype. At one end the junction does not follow the germline gene, possibly because of a read error. The chain combines TRBV7-6 with TRBJ2-5; D gene unclear. The length of the CDR3 is 13 residues. In germline, CDR1 is SGHVS, CDR2 FNYEAQ. Here the CDR3 DNA reads TGTGCCAGCAACTTAGGATGGGGAGAGACCCAGTACTTC. Translated, it gives CASNLGWGETQYF.

This clonotype was seen at least ten times. This chain links TRBV2 with TRBJ2-7; 10 nucleotides agree with TRBD1. With 3 bases clipped from V and 6 bases from J, the junction kept 5 bases outside the gene matches. The CDR3 has 14 residues. Germline V gene lookup returns CDR1 SNHLY and CDR2 FYNNEI. The CDR3, as DNA: TGTGCCAGCAGTGAGACGACAGGGGGCGGCGAGCAGTACTTC. Translation gives CASSETTGGGEQYF.

This clonotype appeared a few times. The rearrangement joins TRBV11-2 to TRBJ2-7; 10 nucleotides match TRBD1. V lost 5 bases to trimming and J lost 4 bases; unmatched junction nucleotides: 11. Germline CDR1 reads SGHAT; CDR2 reads FQNNGV. The CDR3 runs to 16 residues. The CDR3 reads CASSGQPGQGTYEQYF. As DNA, the CDR3 is TGTGCCAGCAGCGGCCAGCCGGGACAGGGGACTTACGAGCAGTACTTC.

The rearrangement links TRBV5-1 to TRBJ1-1, with D unclear. V was cut by 5 bases and J by 2 bases, with 7 bases left in between. Germline CDR1 and CDR2: SGHRS and YFSETQ. The CDR3 has 12 amino acids. CDR3 protein: CASRTTNTEAFF. The CDR3 region has the DNA TGCGCCAGCAGAACGACAAACACTGAAGCTTTCTTT.

There are many counts of this clonotype. This chain joins TRBV6-5 and TRBJ1-1; unclear D gene. V was trimmed by 0 bases and J by 0 bases, leaving 8 bases between them. Germline V gives CDR1 MNHEY, CDR2 SVGAGI. The CDR3 is made up of 15 amino acids. The CDR3 loop is CASSYSELMNTEAFF. CDR3 coding DNA: TGTGCCAGCAGTTACTCGGAGTTAATGAACACTGAAGCTTTCTTT.

This clonotype has a count of ten or more. The chain joins TRBV5-1 to TRBJ2-2; D is ambiguous. Germline assignment: CDR1 SGHRS and CDR2 YFSETQ. V lost 4 bases and J lost 1, with 11 bases in between. The CDR3 consists of 15 residues. The CDR3 loop reads CASSPREQNTGELFF. DNA for the CDR3: TGCGCCAGCAGCCCTCGTGAGCAGAACACCGGGGAGCTGTTTTTT.

The chain uses TRBV7-2 and TRBJ2-2; 16 positions match TRBD2. Germline V gene sequence: CDR1 SGHTA, CDR2 FQGNSA. V gave up 5 bases and J gave up 4 bases; unmatched junction bases: 7. The CDR3 covers 18 residues. CDR3 sequence (DNA): TGTGCCAGCAGCGCGGGACTAGCGGGAGGGCGTCCCACCGGGGAGCTGTTTTTT. As protein: CASSAGLAGGRPTGELFF.

This clonotype was observed at least ten times. This chain connects TRBV20-1 to TRBJ2-1; 8 bases fit TRBD2. Looked up from germline, CDR1 is DFQATT and CDR2 is SNEGSKA (reference sequence). V dropped 4 bases and J dropped 6; count of bases not matched to a gene: 5. This CDR3 has 13 residues. The CDR3 DNA sequence: TGCAGTGCTACCCCGGGGGGGGTCAATGAGCAGTTCTTC. This codes for CSATPGGVNEQFF.

In this sample, this clonotype turned up many times. The chain employs TRBV27 and TRBJ1-5; D is undetermined. The V end was cut by 2 bases, the J end by 7 bases, with 12 bases between. This CDR3 contains 14 residues. Germline V gene lookup returns CDR1 MNHEY and CDR2 SMNVEV (reference sequence). Written as DNA, the CDR3 is TGTGCCAGCAGTTTAGGGTCCTTGGGACAGCCCCAGCATTTT. As protein: CASSLGSLGQPQHF.

This clonotype was detected ten times or more. The rearrangement links TRBV5-1 to TRBJ1-1; D not resolved. Trimming left V 0 bases short and J 8 bases short, with 11 bases between. The germline V gene encodes CDR1 SGHRS and CDR2 YFSETQ. CDR3 length: 13 residues. The CDR3 sequence is CASSLGNGKEAFF. In DNA, the CDR3 is TGCGCCAGCAGCTTGGGAAATGGGAAGGAAGCTTTCTTT.

J is TRBJ2-1 and V is TRBV5-6, with 12 bases identical to TRBD2. The CDR3 has 15 amino acids. CDR1 and CDR2 (germline): SGHDT, YYEEEE. J was trimmed by 3 bases and V by 5 bases; bases with no gene match: 3. The CDR3 is CASSGLAGLYNEQFF. In DNA, the CDR3 is TGTGCCAGCAGTGGACTAGCGGGACTCTACAATGAGCAGTTCTTC.

This clonotype was counted many times. The chain links TRBV20-1 to TRBJ2-5; 10 positions agree with TRBD1. The V gene's germline CDR1 is DFQATT and CDR2 SNEGSKA (reference sequence). This CDR3 comprises 15 residues. J was trimmed by 4 bases and V by 0 bases; bases with no gene match: 5. This chain's CDR3 is CSARDRTGGRETQYF. DNA of the CDR3: TGCAGTGCTAGAGATCGGACAGGGGGACGAGAGACCCAGTACTTC.

J is TRBJ1-2 and V is TRBV28; 7 bases map to TRBD1. With 6 bases clipped from V and 2 bases from J, the junction kept 9 bases outside the gene matches. The CDR3 contains 15 residues. The germline CDR1 and CDR2 sequences are MDHEN and SYDVKM. The CDR3 DNA is TGTGCCAGCAGCCCAACAGGGGTGGGGAACTATGGCTACACCTTC. It translates to CASSPTGVGNYGYTF.

Many counts were recorded for this clonotype. The rearrangement uses TRBV20-1 and TRBJ1-4, with TRBD1 matching over 8 bases. The CDR3 is made up of 11 amino acids. V shed 1 base, J shed 16 bases, and the junction held 5 bases outside the gene matches. Looked up from germline, CDR1 is DFQATT and CDR2 is SNEGSKA (reference sequence). The CDR3 bases are TGCAGTGCTAGAGGTCCGGGACAGGCGTTTTTT. Protein sequence: CSARGPGQAFF.

The rearrangement uses TRBV6-1 and TRBJ2-1; TRBD1 aligns across 7 bases. Germline V lookup: CDR1 MNHNS, CDR2 SASEGT. This CDR3 is 16 amino acids long. The V gene end was trimmed by 6 bases and the J gene end by 3 bases; junction bases not matched to a gene: 11. CDR3 sequence: CASSHLPTGNYNEQFF. The CDR3 DNA is TGTGCCAGCAGCCACCTACCGACAGGGAACTACAATGAGCAGTTCTTC.

At least ten counts were recorded for this clonotype. This chain links TRBV2 with TRBJ1-1, with a tentative D call TRBD1 (6 bases). Deletions cut 3 bases from V and 3 bases from J, with 8 bases between. The CDR3 length is 13 residues. Germline CDR1 SNHLY, CDR2 FYNNEI. The DNA for the CDR3 is TGTGCCAGCAGTGAGGGGGCCGACACTGAAGCTTTCTTT. Translating it yields CASSEGADTEAFF. Supplemented by reference TRBV2 and TRBJ1-1, the full variable domain reads EPEVTQTPSHQVTQMGQEVILRCVPISNHLYFYWYRQILGQKVEFLVSFYNNEISEKSEIFDDQFSVERPDGSNFTLKIRSTKLEDSAMYFCASSEGADTEAFFGQGTRLTVV.

This clonotype was counted many times. The gene calls are TRBV7-9 and TRBJ1-1; TRBD1 agrees at 7 bases. Germline trimming cut 8 bases from V and 5 bases from J; bases unmatched to any gene: 8. Germline V CDR1 and CDR2: SEHNR, FQNEAQ (reference sequence). This CDR3 region has 13 residues. Here the CDR3 DNA reads TGTGCCAGCCTTGTACAGGGGCGGACTGAAGCTTTCTTT. Protein: CASLVQGRTEAFF. Together with reference TRBV7-9 and TRBJ1-1, the CDR3 gives the full variable domain: DTGVSQNPRHKITKRGQNVTFRCDPISEHNRLYWYRQTLGQGPEFLTYFQNEAQLEKSRLLSDRFSAERPKGSFSTLEIQRTEQGDSAMYLCASLVQGRTEAFFGQGTRLTVV.

A few counts support this clonotype. The genes are TRBV5-5 and TRBJ2-7; the D is unclear. V lost 1 base, J lost 5 bases, and 13 bases lay in between. The CDR3 spans 14 residues. Germline V gene sequence: CDR1 SGHKS, CDR2 YYEKEE (reference sequence). The CDR3 DNA follows: TGTGCCAGCAGCTTGCTATGGGCTTTCGACGAGCAGTACTTC. Its translation is CASSLLWAFDEQYF.

With respect to this clonotype: A much more abundant neighbour one base away suggests this may be a read error. The chain uses TRBV5-5 and TRBJ2-7; D is ambiguous. Trimming pared 3 bases from V and 8 bases from J, leaving 18 bases between. CDR3 size: 14 residues. The germline V gene encodes CDR1 SGHKS and CDR2 YYEKEE (reference sequence). This CDR3 is CASSYESWDYKQYF. CDR3 bases: TGTGCCAGCAGCTACGAATCCTGGGATTACAAGCAGTACTTC.

This clonotype showed up many times. This sequence joins TRBV20-1 and TRBJ1-5; 10 nucleotides line up with TRBD1. CDR3 length equals 19 residues. Unmatched junction bases numbered 17, after V lost 6 bases and J lost 0 bases. CDR1 is DFQATT, CDR2 SNEGSKA, per germline (reference sequence). CDR3 sequence reads: CSAPSGTGATVYSNQPQHF. The CDR3 nucleotides are TGCAGTGCCCCCTCCGGGACAGGGGCCACAGTATATAGCAATCAGCCCCAGCATTTT.

Notes on this clonotype: A clone one base away is much larger, so this may be a read error. This chain uses TRBV12-3 or TRBV12-4 with TRBJ2-2; D call uncertain. V was shortened by 4 bases and J by 4 bases, with 10 bases between the two germline ends. The length of the CDR3 is 14 residues. The CDR3 spells CASSSSPFTGELFF. The CDR3 DNA sequence: TGTGCCAGCAGTTCATCCCCCTTCACCGGGGAGCTGTTTTTT.

The gene calls are TRBV2 and TRBJ2-5; the D gene is possibly TRBD1 (6 bases). The CDR3 consists of 16 residues. Germline assignment: CDR1 SNHLY and CDR2 FYNNEI. V shed 4 bases and J shed 0 bases, with 15 bases lying between them. Here the CDR3 DNA reads TGTGCCAGCAGTGGACAGGTTGGGACCGACCAAGAGACCCAGTACTTC. Translation gives CASSGQVGTDQETQYF.

This clonotype was seen repeatedly, ten times or more. J is TRBJ2-7 and V is TRBV7-9; no reliable D call. V was pared by 4 bases and J by 0 bases, with 10 bases between. The CDR3 contains 14 residues. Germline CDR1 SEHNR, CDR2 FQNEAQ (reference sequence). The CDR3 region is CASSSDRSSYEQYF. CDR3 DNA sequence: TGTGCCAGCAGCTCCGACCGGAGCTCCTACGAGCAGTACTTC.

This clonotype was seen at least ten times. V is TRBV20-1 and J is TRBJ1-5, with D uncertain. The CDR3 has 14 residues. Germline-derived CDR1 and CDR2 are DFQATT and SNEGSKA (reference sequence). V was pared by 3 bases and J by 0 bases, with 9 bases between. This CDR3 is CSASGHYSNQPQHF. The CDR3 DNA reads TGCAGTGCTAGCGGTCACTATAGCAATCAGCCCCAGCATTTT.

In its sample, this clonotype was seen many times. The CDR3 loop is CAWSEGSDTQYF. Written as DNA, the CDR3 is TGTGCCTGGAGTGAGGGCTCAGATACGCAGTATTTT. This chain connects TRBV30 to TRBJ2-3, with no clear D. This CDR3 is built from 12 residues. From germline, CDR1 is GTSNPN and CDR2 SVGIG (reference sequence). The V gene lost 1 base and the J gene lost 4 bases, with 6 bases spanning the gap.